This is a list of T cell receptor beta chains from one sample in a study of blood T cell repertoires in COVID-19. The assay was immunoSEQ multiplex PCR, and TCRdb's table has in-frame clones only and misses some. The table records about 150,000 clones, 87% of them present only once. The specimen sequenced was peripheral blood. The receptors derive from a human donor in a cohort sampled during active COVID-19. The CDR3 runs from the conserved cysteine through the conserved F or W. D genes are given only for firm matches. Some rows mark clone size as missing; the rest say once, few, many or name a class of expanded clone.

CASSIFGDIYEQYF	TGTGCCAGTAGTATATTCGGGGATATCTACGAGCAGTACTTC	TRBV19	TRBJ2-7	-	-
CASSLGRAAQPQHF	TGTGCCAGCAGCCTCGGGAGGGCGGCTCAGCCCCAGCATTTT	TRBV7-9	TRBJ1-5	-	-
CASSEVPLAGANEQYF	TGTGCCAGCAGTGAGGTCCCGCTAGCGGGAGCGAACGAGCAGTACTTC	TRBV2	TRBJ2-7	TRBD2	-
CASSPRTVLNTEAFF	TGTGCCAGTAGTCCGCGGACAGTTTTGAACACTGAAGCTTTCTTT	TRBV19	TRBJ1-1	-	-
CARQIITGTDTQYF	TGTGCCAGACAGATAATCACAGGCACAGATACGCAGTATTTT	TRBV2	TRBJ2-3	-	few
CASSLESGTGPPPYEQYF	TGTGCCAGCAGCTTGGAATCCGGGACAGGGCCACCTCCCTACGAGCAGTACTTC	TRBV5-5	TRBJ2-7	TRBD1	once
CASSPRTQFSGNTIYF	TGTGCCAGCAGCCCTAGGACACAATTCTCTGGAAACACCATATATTTT	TRBV5-8	TRBJ1-3	-	-
CASSVGQTNSPLHF	TGTGCCAGCAGCGTAGGACAGACCAATTCACCCCTCCACTTT	TRBV9	TRBJ1-6	-	-
CATSEQGRNGYTF	TGTGCCACCAGTGAACAGGGGAGAAATGGCTACACCTTC	TRBV24-1	TRBJ1-2	TRBD1	-
CASSRTLPMGIAF	TGTGCCAGCAGTCGTACACTCCCGATGGGCATCGCCTTC	TRBV28	TRBJ1-2	-	once
CASRARGDQPQHF	TGTGCCAGCAGAGCGCGGGGCGATCAGCCCCAGCATTTT	TRBV5-8	TRBJ1-5	-	-
CASSPLRGSNQPQHF	TGTGCCAGTAGTCCTCTAAGGGGGAGCAATCAGCCCCAGCATTTT	TRBV19	TRBJ1-5	-	few
CASSFSGADRVGTEAFF	TGTGCCAGCAGCTTTAGCGGCGCGGACAGGGTGGGGACTGAAGCTTTCTTT	TRBV7-3	TRBJ1-1	TRBD1	-
CASSSPLAGGPSGELFF	TGTGCCAGCAGTTCTCCACTTGCGGGGGGGCCCTCCGGGGAGCTGTTTTTT	TRBV28	TRBJ2-2	TRBD2	-
CASSSSQGVVYGYTF	TGTGCCAGCAGCTCTTCACAGGGGGTCGTCTATGGCTACACCTTC	TRBV7-2	TRBJ1-2	TRBD1	-
CSAVLASRVTYEQYF	TGCAGCGCTGTACTAGCGTCGCGAGTAACCTACGAGCAGTACTTC	TRBV29-1	TRBJ2-7	TRBD2	once
CSVGQGSGFYEQYF	TGCAGCGTCGGCCAGGGGAGTGGGTTCTACGAGCAGTACTTC	TRBV29-1	TRBJ2-7	-	-
CASSPGGQGVRWEQYF	TGTGCCAGCAGCCCCGGGGGACAGGGGGTCCGGTGGGAGCAGTACTTC	TRBV5-6	TRBJ2-7	TRBD1	once
CASSPRQDFNSPLHF	TGTGCCAGCTCACCGAGGCAGGACTTTAATTCACCCCTCCACTTT	TRBV18	TRBJ1-6	-	few
CASSYATGETEAFF	TGTGCCAGCAGTTACGCGACAGGGGAGACTGAAGCTTTCTTT	TRBV6-6	TRBJ1-1	TRBD1	-
CASSVRATGNEKLFF	TGTGCCAGCAGCGTACGAGCGACAGGGAATGAAAAACTGTTTTTT	TRBV5-5	TRBJ1-4	TRBD1	-
CASTRILNTEAFF	TGTGCCAGCACCAGGATTCTGAACACTGAAGCTTTCTTT	TRBV7-2	TRBJ1-1	-	-
CASSPRGGVSYEQYF	TGTGCCAGCAGCCCCCGGGGGGGGGTCTCCTACGAGCAGTACTTC	TRBV13	TRBJ2-7	TRBD2	-
CASSLGTSGGVSGEQYF	TGTGCCAGCAGCTTGGGGACTAGCGGGGGCGTCAGTGGCGAGCAGTACTTC	TRBV5-4	TRBJ2-7	TRBD2	-
CASSSQGQGVSQPQHF	TGTGCCAGCAGCTCCCAGGGACAGGGGGTCAGTCAGCCCCAGCATTTT	TRBV7-2	TRBJ1-5	TRBD1	-
CASSVGGATGSYEQYF	TGTGCCAGCAGCGTAGGTGGGGCCACAGGCTCCTACGAGCAGTACTTC	TRBV9	TRBJ2-7	-	-
CAWGQGEGDTQYF	TGTGCCTGGGGACAGGGGGAAGGAGATACGCAGTATTTT	TRBV30	TRBJ2-3	TRBD1	-
CASSFWEAGQETQYF	TGTGCCAGCAGTTTTTGGGAAGCGGGCCAAGAGACCCAGTACTTC	TRBV28	TRBJ2-5	-	-
CASSYSRQGNSPLHF	TGTGCCAGCAGTTACTCCCGACAGGGGAATTCACCCCTCCACTTT	TRBV6-5	TRBJ1-6	TRBD1	-
CASSESLAGGPTSTDTQYF	TGTGCCAGCAGTGAGTCCCTAGCGGGGGGCCCCACTAGCACAGATACGCAGTATTTT	TRBV2	TRBJ2-3	TRBD2	-
CASYRGIMAEAFF	TGTGCCAGCTACAGGGGGATTATGGCTGAAGCTTTCTTT	TRBV28	TRBJ1-1	TRBD1	few
CASSPWTGSYF	TGTGCCAGCAGTCCCTGGACAGGGTCGTACTTC	TRBV2	TRBJ2-7	TRBD1	-
CASSLTSRGEQFF	TGTGCCAGCAGTTTAACGTCCCGTGGCGAGCAGTTCTTC	TRBV27	TRBJ2-1	-	few
CASSTPLVVYF	TGTGCCAGCAGTACGCCGCTAGTTGTGTACTTC	TRBV28	TRBJ2-4	-	-
CASSASGGAGETQYF	TGTGCCAGCAGCGCTAGCGGGGGGGCGGGAGAGACCCAGTACTTC	TRBV5-4	TRBJ2-5	TRBD2	-
CASSPRDRTNEKLFF	TGTGCCAGCAGTCCGAGGGACAGGACTAATGAAAAACTGTTTTTT	TRBV6-5	TRBJ1-4	TRBD1	-
CATSDGNRGNEKLFF	TGTGCCACCAGTGATGGAAACAGGGGTAATGAAAAACTGTTTTTT	TRBV24-1	TRBJ1-4	TRBD1	-
CASSLGQGARGAFF	TGTGCCAGCAGCTTAGGACAGGGGGCGCGGGGAGCTTTCTTT	TRBV13	TRBJ1-1	TRBD1	-
CASSPRTGNTGELFF	TGTGCCAGTAGTCCGCGGACAGGGAACACCGGGGAGCTGTTTTTT	TRBV19	TRBJ2-2	TRBD1	once
CASSPRGQEYNEQFF	TGCGCCAGCAGCCCCCGGGGTCAGGAGTACAATGAGCAGTTCTTC	TRBV5-1	TRBJ2-1	-	-
CASSPLGGDSSYEQYF	TGCGCCAGCAGCCCGCTCGGCGGGGACAGCTCCTACGAGCAGTACTTC	TRBV5-1	TRBJ2-7	-	-
CAWRGTGGWFGYTF	TGTGCCTGGAGGGGAACAGGGGGGTGGTTTGGCTACACCTTC	TRBV30	TRBJ1-2	TRBD1	once